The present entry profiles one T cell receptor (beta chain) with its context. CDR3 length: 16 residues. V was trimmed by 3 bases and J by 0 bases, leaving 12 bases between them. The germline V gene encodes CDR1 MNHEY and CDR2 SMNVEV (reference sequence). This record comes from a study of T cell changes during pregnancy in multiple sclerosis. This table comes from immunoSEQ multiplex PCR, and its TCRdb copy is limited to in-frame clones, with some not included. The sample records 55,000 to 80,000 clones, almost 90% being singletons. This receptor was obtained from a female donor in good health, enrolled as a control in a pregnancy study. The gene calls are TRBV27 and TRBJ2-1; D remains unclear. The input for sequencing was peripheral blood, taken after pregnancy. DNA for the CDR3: TGTGCCAGCAGTTTCATTGGTAGCTACTCCTACAATGAGCAGTTCTTC. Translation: CASSFIGSYSYNEQFF.